Below are 9 T cell receptor beta chains sequenced from a single sample in a study of cytomegalovirus exposure and HLA in healthy donors. Some clones are missing from TCRdb's copy, which holds only in-frame ones; the method was immunoSEQ multiplex PCR. The sample lists 68,000 or so clones, about 89% seen once, with about 1.2% in the top ten. The specimen sequenced was PBMCs. The receptors shown here come from a woman between 18 and 30 years old in good health and CMV-seronegative.

In the case of this clone: Other DNA sequences in this specimen translate into the identical CDR3. The chain links TRBV5-4 to TRBJ1-2, with a weak D call TRBD1 (6 bases). The CDR3 has 14 residues. Germline CDR1 and CDR2: SGHNT and YYREEE (reference sequence). Trimming pared 2 bases from V and 4 bases from J, leaving 12 bases between. CDR3 DNA sequence: TGTGCCAGCAGCTTTCCAGGGGAGGGCTATGGCTACACCTTC. Its protein is CASSFPGEGYGYTF.

The CDR3 is CASSQGQGHYEQYF. CDR3 in DNA: TGCGCCAGCAGCCAAGGACAGGGTCATTACGAGCAGTACTTC. The rearrangement uses TRBV4-1 and TRBJ2-7; TRBD1 matches at 7 bases. In germline, CDR1 is MGHRA, CDR2 YSYEKL. This CDR3 comprises 14 residues. V shed 1 base, J shed 4 bases, and the junction held 4 bases outside the gene matches.

The genes are TRBV7-9 and TRBJ2-7; 7 positions agree with TRBD1. The CDR3 is 14 amino acids. The V gene's germline CDR1 is SEHNR and CDR2 FQNEAQ (reference sequence). The V segment lost 0 bases and the J segment 2 bases; nucleotides outside the gene matches: 1. The chain's CDR3 is CASSLAGQAYEQYF. The CDR3 DNA reads as TGTGCCAGCAGCTTAGCAGGACAGGCCTACGAGCAGTACTTC.

The rearrangement links TRBV28 to TRBJ2-3, with 11 bases that match TRBD2. This CDR3 contains 18 residues. Germline V gene data show CDR1 as MDHEN and CDR2 as SYDVKM. V trimming: 5 bases; J trimming: 2 bases; junction bases outside the gene matches: 12. The CDR3 is CASSIYSGGASYTDTQYF. The CDR3 DNA is TGTGCCAGCAGTATATATAGCGGGGGGGCATCCTACACAGATACGCAGTATTTT.

The chain is built from TRBV10-3 and TRBJ1-2, with 8 bases that match TRBD1. V dropped 10 bases and J dropped 2; count of bases not matched to a gene: 6. CDR3 length equals 13 residues. Germline CDR1 reads ENHRY; CDR2 reads SYGVKD. CDR3 loop: CATLTGANYGYTF. As DNA, the CDR3 is TGTGCCACCCTGACAGGGGCGAACTATGGCTACACCTTC.

The chain uses TRBV5-1 and TRBJ1-2; 8 bases are shared with TRBD1. With 5 bases clipped from V and 7 bases from J, the junction kept 10 bases outside the gene matches. The germline gives CDR1 SGHRS, CDR2 YFSETQ. The CDR3 contains 14 residues. In DNA, the CDR3 is TGCGCCAGCAGGTGGGGACAGGATATGGGTGGCTACACCTTC. Translating it yields CASRWGQDMGGYTF.

The rearrangement links TRBV2 to TRBJ2-1, with 9 bases matching TRBD1. From germline, CDR1 is SNHLY and CDR2 FYNNEI. V lost 5 bases and J lost 2; bases outside the gene matches: 4. The CDR3 runs to 15 residues. This CDR3 is CASSKRQGAYNEQFF. The CDR3 region has the DNA TGTGCCAGCAGTAAAAGACAGGGGGCCTACAATGAGCAGTTCTTC.

The chain is built from TRBV9 and TRBJ2-7, with 10 bases aligning to TRBD2. In germline, CDR1 is SGDLS, CDR2 YYNGEE. The CDR3 sequence is 13 residues long. Unmatched junction bases numbered 1, after V lost 1 base and J lost 6 bases. The CDR3 protein is CASSVLAGGEQYF. Written as DNA, the CDR3 is TGTGCCAGCAGCGTATTAGCGGGAGGCGAGCAGTACTTC.

This rearrangement joins TRBV11-3 to TRBJ2-1, with D unclear. Germline assignment: CDR1 SGHNT and CDR2 YENEEA. V lost 3 bases and J 8 bases, leaving 17 bases between the germline ends. The CDR3 has 15 residues. CDR3 sequence reads: CASSLSSSPSDEQFF. The CDR3 DNA sequence: TGTGCCAGCAGCTTGTCTAGTTCACCTTCAGATGAGCAGTTCTTC.